These T cell receptor beta chains were read from a single sample in a study of T cell responses to AZD1222 COVID-19 vaccine. Here immunoSEQ multiplex PCR was the method, and the copy in TCRdb shows in-frame clones only, minus some. The profile shows around 180,000 clones, 88% of them singletons. The sequenced sample was peripheral blood, obtained on day 0 of AZD1222 vaccination. These receptors originate from an adult in good health. Both conserved end residues are part of each CDR3. The order of the fields is V gene, J gene, D gene, clone size, CDR3 DNA, CDR3 protein. A D gene is named only where the DNA matches it firmly. The size entry is marked missing in some rows and otherwise reads once, few, many or a size class.

V: TRBV9
J: TRBJ2-7
D: TRBD1
size: .
DNA: TGTGCCAGCAGCGAGGGACAGGGGGTATCCTACGAGCAGTACTTC
CDR3: CASSEGQGVSYEQYF

V: TRBV9
J: TRBJ1-3
D: .
size: .
DNA: TGTGCCAGCAGCGTAGGAGCCTCTGGAAACACCATATATTTT
CDR3: CASSVGASGNTIYF

V: TRBV18
J: TRBJ1-5
D: TRBD1
size: .
DNA: TGTGCCAGCTCACCCGGGACAGGGGACAATCAGCCCCAGCATTTT
CDR3: CASSPGTGDNQPQHF

V: TRBV5-5
J: TRBJ2-5
D: .
size: .
DNA: TGTGCCAGCAGCCCTTGGCCTACAGGGAAAGAGACCCAGTACTTC
CDR3: CASSPWPTGKETQYF

V: TRBV6-1
J: TRBJ1-1
D: .
size: .
DNA: TGTGCCAGCAGTGATTCGGGGGACACTGAAGCTTTCTTT
CDR3: CASSDSGDTEAFF

V: TRBV6-6
J: TRBJ1-5
D: TRBD1
size: .
DNA: TGTGCCAGCAGTTCACAGGGGAACGGTCAGCCCCAGCATTTT
CDR3: CASSSQGNGQPQHF

V: TRBV6-1
J: TRBJ2-7
D: .
size: .
DNA: TGTGCCAGCAGTGAAGCAAACACGGAGCGGTACGAGCAGTACTTC
CDR3: CASSEANTERYEQYF

V: TRBV5-1
J: TRBJ1-6
D: .
size: .
DNA: TGCGCCAGCAGCGGTCGCGGGACCCCTTTGCAACCCCTCCACTTT
CDR3: CASSGRGTPLQPLHF

V: TRBV6-1
J: TRBJ1-1
D: .
size: .
DNA: TGTGCCAGCAGTGAAACGTTGGGAACTGAAGCTTTCTTT
CDR3: CASSETLGTEAFF

V: TRBV28
J: TRBJ1-1
D: .
size: .
DNA: TGTGCCAGCAGTTTATTAGCAGTAATGAACACTGAAGCTTTCTTT
CDR3: CASSLLAVMNTEAFF

V: TRBV5-5
J: TRBJ1-2
D: TRBD1
size: once
DNA: TGTGCCAGCAGCTTGAACGTTAGGGGGCAGGTCGCCTATGGCTACACCTTC
CDR3: CASSLNVRGQVAYGYTF

V: TRBV7-3
J: TRBJ2-2
D: .
size: few
DNA: TGTGCCAGCAGCTTCGATTATACCGGGGAGCTGTTTTTT
CDR3: CASSFDYTGELFF

V: TRBV29-1
J: TRBJ2-7
D: TRBD1
size: .
DNA: TGCAGCGTCGCGACAGGGCCCTACGAGCAGTACTTC
CDR3: CSVATGPYEQYF

V: TRBV28
J: TRBJ2-1
D: .
size: .
DNA: TGTGCCAGCAGACCCAACATGGGAACCTACAATGAGCAGTTCTTC
CDR3: CASRPNMGTYNEQFF

V: TRBV7-6
J: TRBJ2-7
D: .
size: .
DNA: TGTGCCAGCAGCTTAGGGGAAGGGAATTTCTACGAGCAGTACTTC
CDR3: CASSLGEGNFYEQYF

V: TRBV29-1
J: TRBJ1-2
D: .
size: .
DNA: TGCAGCGGGGAGGCTCCTAACTATGGCTACACCTTC
CDR3: CSGEAPNYGYTF

V: TRBV9
J: TRBJ1-2
D: .
size: .
DNA: TGTGCCAGCAGCGCGTTCCAGGGCTACGGTGGCTACACCTTC
CDR3: CASSAFQGYGGYTF

V: TRBV6-5
J: TRBJ2-7
D: .
size: few
DNA: TGTGCCAGCAGCCCCTCCTTACCGTACGAGCAGTACTTC
CDR3: CASSPSLPYEQYF

V: TRBV10-3
J: TRBJ2-3
D: .
size: .
DNA: TGTGCCATCAGTGAGGGCGCCTACACAGATACGCAGTATTTT
CDR3: CAISEGAYTDTQYF

V: TRBV7-9
J: TRBJ1-1
D: TRBD1
size: .
DNA: TGTGCCAGCAGCTCGAAACAGGGGGCTGGCACTGAAGCTTTCTTT
CDR3: CASSSKQGAGTEAFF

V: TRBV5-6
J: TRBJ1-5
D: .
size: .
DNA: TGTGCCAGCAGCTTCGGGGCAGGGATTCAGCCCCAGCATTTT
CDR3: CASSFGAGIQPQHF

V: TRBV9
J: TRBJ1-1
D: .
size: .
DNA: TGTGCCAGCAGCGTAGGAAGTGTGGGAGGGACTGAAGCTTTCTTT
CDR3: CASSVGSVGGTEAFF

V: TRBV5-1
J: TRBJ1-2
D: TRBD1
size: few
DNA: TGCGCCAGCAGCTTGGACAGGGGGAACTATGGCTACACCTTC
CDR3: CASSLDRGNYGYTF

V: TRBV28
J: TRBJ1-2
D: .
size: .
DNA: TGTGCCAGCAGCCCAATGTCGCCAAGCAACTATGGCTACACCTTC
CDR3: CASSPMSPSNYGYTF

V: TRBV29-1
J: TRBJ1-2
D: TRBD1
size: once
DNA: TGCAGCGTTGTTGTGCTCCGGGACAGGGGGCAGAATGGCTACACCTTC
CDR3: CSVVVLRDRGQNGYTF

V: TRBV7-9
J: TRBJ2-7
D: .
size: .
DNA: TGTGCCAGCAGCTTAGTAGGGAGCTCCTACGAGCAGTACTTC
CDR3: CASSLVGSSYEQYF

V: TRBV3-1/TRBV3-2
J: TRBJ2-7
D: TRBD1
size: .
DNA: TGTGCCAGCAGCCCCCGGGTCCGGGACAGGGGTGACGAGCAGTACTTC
CDR3: CASSPRVRDRGDEQYF

V: TRBV5-8
J: TRBJ1-2
D: TRBD1
size: once
DNA: TGTGCCAGCAGCTTGTCGGACAGGATGCTTAATGGCTACACCTTC
CDR3: CASSLSDRMLNGYTF

V: TRBV12-5
J: TRBJ2-2
D: TRBD2
size: once
DNA: TGTGCTAGTGGCAACCCCGCGGGGGGCGGGACCGGGGAGCTGTTTTTT
CDR3: CASGNPAGGGTGELFF

V: TRBV7-9
J: TRBJ1-5
D: .
size: .
DNA: TGTGCCAGCAGCCGCGCGGGGGGCGTTGGGCTCAATCAGCCCCAGCATTTT
CDR3: CASSRAGGVGLNQPQHF

V: TRBV19
J: TRBJ2-2
D: TRBD1
size: once
DNA: TGTGCCAGTAGTGTTGGACAGGGGCCCAACACCGGGGAGCTGTTTTTT
CDR3: CASSVGQGPNTGELFF

V: TRBV11-2
J: TRBJ2-5
D: .
size: few
DNA: TGTGCCAGCAGCTTACAACTAGGGATGGAAGAGACCCAGTACTTC
CDR3: CASSLQLGMEETQYF

V: TRBV9
J: TRBJ2-3
D: .
size: once
DNA: TGTGCCAGCAGCGTAGGGGCTAACTCATTGTCAGATACGCAGTATTTT
CDR3: CASSVGANSLSDTQYF

V: TRBV6-5
J: TRBJ2-3
D: TRBD1
size: .
DNA: TGTGCCAGCAGTCGCGACAGGGCTGGGGCAGATACGCAGTATTTT
CDR3: CASSRDRAGADTQYF

V: TRBV6-5
J: TRBJ1-3
D: .
size: .
DNA: TGTGCCAGCAGTTACTCGAGGGCCCCCCTGGGAAACACCATATATTTT
CDR3: CASSYSRAPLGNTIYF

V: TRBV12-3/TRBV12-4
J: TRBJ2-7
D: .
size: once
DNA: TGTGCCAGCAGTCCACTCCCCCCCTACGAGCAGTACTTC
CDR3: CASSPLPPYEQYF

V: TRBV3-1/TRBV3-2
J: TRBJ2-2
D: TRBD2
size: .
DNA: TGTGCCAGCAGGGCCGGGACTAGCGGCGTTAACACCGGGGAGCTGTTTTTT
CDR3: CASRAGTSGVNTGELFF

V: TRBV6-5
J: TRBJ2-2
D: TRBD1
size: .
DNA: TGTGCCAGCAGAGACAGGGGGTCGAACACCGGGGAGCTGTTTTTT
CDR3: CASRDRGSNTGELFF

V: TRBV5-4
J: TRBJ2-3
D: .
size: .
DNA: TGTGCCAGCAGCTTGGGCCAGCAGGATACGCAGTATTTT
CDR3: CASSLGQQDTQYF

V: TRBV5-4
J: TRBJ2-2
D: .
size: .
DNA: TGTGCCAGCAGCTTGGCCGCTAGGATCACCGGGGAGCTGTTTTTT
CDR3: CASSLAARITGELFF

V: TRBV6-5
J: TRBJ2-5
D: .
size: .
DNA: TGTGCCAGCAGTTACTCGGGTCAGGGTGTGGAGACCCAGTACTTC
CDR3: CASSYSGQGVETQYF

V: TRBV4-3
J: TRBJ2-3
D: .
size: .
DNA: TGCGCCAGCAGCCAAGTTAGGTTGGCGGGCTTTCGCACAGATACGCAGTATTTT
CDR3: CASSQVRLAGFRTDTQYF